These 11 T cell receptor beta chains were all obtained from the same sample, sequenced in a study of cytomegalovirus exposure and HLA in healthy donors. PCR involved 60 Vbeta and 13 Jbeta primers. The data were produced by immunoSEQ multiplex PCR, yet TCRdb's version contains in-frame clones alone and is incomplete. The sample lists around 150,000 clones, around 68% occurring once. The material sequenced was PBMCs. These TCRs come from a man between 50 and 59 years old in good health and CMV-seronegative.

The J gene is TRBJ1-2, the V gene TRBV25-1; D remains ambiguous. V was cut by 2 bases and J by 4 bases, with 8 bases left in between. Per germline, CDR1 MGHDK and CDR2 SYGVNS. This CDR3 is 13 amino acids long. The CDR3: CASSEGRPYGYTF. CDR3 bases: TGTGCCAGCAGTGAAGGGCGCCCCTATGGCTACACCTTC.

This chain uses TRBV27 with TRBJ1-2, with a weak D call TRBD1 (6 bases). Per germline, CDR1 MNHEY and CDR2 SMNVEV (reference sequence). V was clipped by 5 bases and J by 0 bases, with 7 bases between them. The CDR3 extends over 13 amino acids. CDR3: CASSPGANYGYTF. The CDR3 bases are TGTGCCAGCAGTCCAGGGGCTAACTATGGCTACACCTTC.

The chain uses TRBV5-4 and TRBJ1-1, with D possibly TRBD1 on 5 matching bases. This CDR3 contains 15 residues. CDR1 is SGHNT and CDR2 is YYREEE in the germline V gene (reference sequence). Trimming pared 0 bases from V and 4 bases from J, leaving 13 bases between. For the CDR3, the DNA is TGTGCCAGCAGCTTGGATCCAGGGTCGACCACTGAAGCTTTCTTT. Translation gives CASSLDPGSTTEAFF. Filled out from reference TRBV5-4 and TRBJ1-1, the complete variable domain reads ETGVTQSPTHLIKTRGQQVTLRCSSQSGHNTVSWYQQALGQGPQFIFQYYREEENGRGNFPPRFSGLQFPNYSSELNVNALELDDSALYLCASSLDPGSTTEAFFGQGTRLTVV.

As to this clone: This same CDR3 is encoded by further DNA sequences in the sample. The rearrangement uses TRBV6-5 and TRBJ1-6; 8 nucleotides align to TRBD1. Germline CDR1 reads MNHEY; CDR2 reads SVGAGI. The CDR3 is 15 amino acids. V dropped 5 bases and J dropped 10; count of bases not matched to a gene: 10. The CDR3 loop is CASSTGQGFESPLHF. CDR3 DNA sequence: TGTGCCAGCAGTACCGGACAGGGCTTCGAGTCACCCCTCCACTTT.

This chain connects TRBV6-5 to TRBJ1-2, with 9 nucleotides matching TRBD1. In germline, CDR1 is MNHEY, CDR2 SVGAGI. The CDR3 has 14 residues. V trimming: 6 bases; J trimming: 4 bases; junction bases outside the gene matches: 6. CDR3 residues: CASRSTGGGYGYTF. DNA of the CDR3: TGTGCCAGCAGATCCACAGGGGGCGGCTATGGCTACACCTTC.

The gene calls are TRBV19 and TRBJ2-3; TRBD2 matches at 8 bases. Germline lookup yields CDR1 LNHDA and CDR2 SQIVND (reference sequence). V shed 3 bases, J shed 0 bases, and the junction held 5 bases outside the gene matches. The CDR3 runs to 16 residues. CDR3 sequence reads: CASSIPSGPSTDTQYF. CDR3 in DNA: TGTGCCAGTAGTATTCCTAGCGGGCCTAGCACAGATACGCAGTATTTT.

The chain recombines TRBV7-9 with TRBJ1-4; 8 nucleotides agree with TRBD1. J lost 7 bases, V lost 0 bases, and 4 bases had no gene match. Germline V lookup: CDR1 SEHNR, CDR2 FQNEAQ (reference sequence). This CDR3 spans 15 amino acids. CDR3: CASSLATGESEKLFF. CDR3 nucleotides: TGTGCCAGCAGCTTAGCGACAGGGGAGAGTGAAAAACTGTTTTTT.

V usage is TRBV11-1 and J usage is TRBJ1-4, with 9 nucleotides matching TRBD1. The trim removed 3 bases at V and 8 bases at J, leaving 4 bases unmatched. CDR1 and CDR2 (germline): SGHAT, FQDESV (reference sequence). The CDR3 contains 14 residues. CDR3 region: CASSLDRGGEKLFF. Written as DNA, the CDR3 is TGTGCCAGCAGCTTGGACAGGGGCGGCGAAAAACTGTTTTTT. Using reference TRBV11-1 and TRBJ1-4 for the parts outside the CDR3, the full variable domain is EAEVAQSPRYKITEKSQAVAFWCDPISGHATLYWYRQILGQGPELLVQFQDESVVDDSQLPKDRFSAERLKGVDSTLKIQPAELGDSAMYLCASSLDRGGEKLFFGSGTQLSVL.

The gene calls are TRBV5-1 and TRBJ2-4; 9 positions agree with TRBD1. V shed 5 bases, J shed 1 base, and the junction held 7 bases outside the gene matches. The CDR3 is made up of 16 amino acids. Per germline, CDR1 SGHRS and CDR2 YFSETQ. The CDR3 bases are TGCGCCAGCAGTTCCACAGGGGGCCTGGCCAAAAACATTCAGTACTTC. Translating it yields CASSSTGGLAKNIQYF. Variable domain in full (rest from reference TRBV5-1 and TRBJ2-4): KAGVTQTPRYLIKTRGQQVTLSCSPISGHRSVSWYQQTPGQGLQFLFEYFSETQRNKGNFPGRFSGRQFSNSRSEMNVSTLELGDSALYLCASSSTGGLAKNIQYFGAGTRLSVL.

This clone has more than one count but fewer than ten. The rearrangement uses TRBV6-1 and TRBJ1-1; 8 bases match TRBD1. This CDR3 is built from 19 residues. Germline CDR1 and CDR2: MNHNS and SASEGT. V lost 3 bases to trimming and J lost 1 base; unmatched junction nucleotides: 16. The CDR3 loop reads CASSDGPYGLGQGNTEAFF. In nucleotides, the CDR3 is TGTGCCAGCAGTGATGGACCTTATGGCCTAGGACAGGGGAACACTGAAGCTTTCTTT.

The chain employs TRBV6-1 and TRBJ1-1, with D hard to call. CDR3 length: 13 amino acids. The germline CDR1 and CDR2 sequences are MNHNS and SASEGT. Trimming left V 5 bases short and J 6 bases short, with 13 bases between. In DNA, the CDR3 is TGTGCCAGCAGTCCCTCCCGGGGTTCTGAAGCTTTCTTT. Protein sequence: CASSPSRGSEAFF.